This entry features one TCR beta chain sequence. The entry originates in a study of technical replicates of blood from four donors. Produced via immunoSEQ multiplex PCR; TCRdb's table is partial and in-frame only. This sample carries 75,000 to 80,000 clones, 90% to 95% of them seen once, and the ten largest clones take about 0.4%. Germline assignment: CDR1 SGHRS and CDR2 YFSETQ. V gave up 4 bases and J gave up 4 bases, with 5 bases separating them. The CDR3 is 12 residues long. The receptor was isolated from a human donor in good health. Sequencing input: T cells isolated from PBMCs. The V and J genes are TRBV5-1 and TRBJ1-4; no reliable D call. CDR3 sequence reads: CASSIRNEKLFF. Here the CDR3 DNA reads TGCGCCAGCAGCATTCGTAATGAAAAACTGTTTTTT. The full variable domain, in which reference TRBV5-1 and TRBJ1-4 provide the parts outside the CDR3, is KAGVTQTPRYLIKTRGQQVTLSCSPISGHRSVSWYQQTPGQGLQFLFEYFSETQRNKGNFPGRFSGRQFSNSRSEMNVSTLELGDSALYLCASSIRNEKLFFGSGTQLSVL.